The 31 T cell receptor beta chains in this list originate from one sample, sequenced in a study of graft-versus-host responses after intestinal transplantation. These receptors lack a known antigen. TCRdb's copy holds only in-frame clones and misses some; the assay was immunoSEQ multiplex PCR. The sample records approximately 97,000 clones, roughly 90% being singletons. This material consisted of unstimulated CD8+ T cells sorted from spleen or lymph node cells, taken before transplant. The receptor source for this set is a human donor who was the organ donor for an intestinal transplant.

This chain uses TRBV6-1 with TRBJ1-5, with 10 bases matching TRBD1. The germline V gene has CDR1 MNHNS and CDR2 SASEGT. V was pared by 2 bases and J by 5 bases, with 3 bases of the junction left unmatched. The CDR3 runs to 15 residues. CDR3 sequence reads: CASSERGTGDQPQHF. Here the CDR3 DNA reads TGTGCCAGCAGTGAAAGAGGGACAGGGGATCAGCCCCAGCATTTT.

The chain couples TRBV5-6 to TRBJ2-5; D unresolved. The CDR3 length is 19 residues. Trimming left V 3 bases short and J 4 bases short, with 28 bases between. CDR1 is SGHDT and CDR2 is YYEEEE in the germline V gene. The CDR3 sequence is CASSYLRPVGPQVGETQYF. CDR3 nucleotides: TGTGCCAGCAGCTACCTGAGGCCCGTAGGTCCCCAAGTAGGAGAGACCCAGTACTTC.

This clone was detected only a few times. The sample carries other DNA sequences with the same CDR3. This sequence joins TRBV5-4 and TRBJ2-7; TRBD1 aligns across 9 bases. The CDR3 sequence is 14 residues long. J lost 3 bases, V lost 5 bases, and 6 bases had no gene match. The germline gives CDR1 SGHNT, CDR2 YYREEE (reference sequence). CDR3 coding DNA: TGTGCCAGCAGTCCCGGGACAGGGAACTACGAGCAGTACTTC. As protein: CASSPGTGNYEQYF.

The CDR3 loop is CASSLSQGVSGNQPQHF. CDR3 bases: TGTGCCAGCAGTTTAAGCCAGGGGGTCTCGGGCAATCAGCCCCAGCATTTT. V is TRBV27 and J is TRBJ1-5; 7 bases line up with TRBD1. Per germline, CDR1 MNHEY and CDR2 SMNVEV (reference sequence). The CDR3 is 17 residues long. J gave up 2 bases and V 2 bases, and 9 bases lay outside the gene matches.

The rearrangement joins TRBV9 to TRBJ2-1; D might be TRBD1 (6 bases). Trimming took 3 bases from V and 8 from J, leaving 24 bases between them. The CDR3 is 17 residues long. Per the germline V gene, CDR1 is SGDLS and CDR2 is YYNGEE. CDR3 in DNA: TGTGCCAGCAGCGACGACAGGTTTACGGGTACAAGTTATGAGCAGTTCTTC. This codes for CASSDDRFTGTSYEQFF.

The CDR3 DNA follows: TGTGCCTGGAGTGTAGCGGGGGGCCACGAGCAGTACTTC. Its protein product is CAWSVAGGHEQYF. The gene calls are TRBV30 and TRBJ2-7; 9 bases are a match to TRBD2. Trimming removed 0 bases from V and 5 bases from J; junction bases left unmatched: 2. The CDR3 is made up of 13 amino acids. Germline CDR1 reads GTSNPN; CDR2 reads SVGIG (reference sequence).

With respect to this clone: One end of the junction varies from germline; a read error may be responsible. This chain joins TRBV13 and TRBJ2-1; 7 nucleotides align to TRBD1. Germline CDR1 reads PRHDT; CDR2 reads FYEKMQ (reference sequence). The CDR3 has 15 residues. CDR3 loop: CASSLGTVSYNEQFF. The CDR3 region has the DNA TGTGCCAGCAGCCTAGGGACAGTCTCCTACAATGAGCAGTTCTTC.

The J gene is TRBJ2-7, the V gene TRBV29-1; 8 bases are shared with TRBD2. CDR1 and CDR2 from the germline V gene are SQVTM and ANQGSEA. J gave up 6 bases and V 0 bases, and 7 bases lay outside the gene matches. CDR3 length equals 14 residues. CDR3 sequence: CSVEDGGLAGEQYF. Here the CDR3 DNA reads TGCAGCGTTGAAGATGGAGGGCTAGCGGGCGAGCAGTACTTC.

V and J are TRBV21-1 and TRBJ2-3; TRBD2, the table's D call, lacks a check against the DNA. TRBV21-1 is a pseudogene locus. CDR3 size: 20 residues. The CDR3 sequence is CASSKALIHLETRSVDTQYF. The CDR3 DNA reads as TGTGCCAGCAGCAAAGCGCTAATTCACCTTGAGACTAGGTCCGTTGATACGCAGTATTTT.

In its sample, this clone was seen once. The V gene is TRBV28, the J gene TRBJ2-7, with TRBD2 matching 8 bases. Germline-derived CDR1 and CDR2 are MDHEN and SYDVKM. The CDR3 consists of 13 residues. Losses at the gene ends were 2 bases for V and 11 bases for J; bases not matched to a gene: 8. CDR3 protein: CASSLRSGGGEYF. CDR3 nucleotide sequence: TGTGCCAGCAGTTTAAGGTCGGGAGGGGGGGAGTACTTC.

The CDR3 sequence: CASSLVAAPDEQFF. The DNA for the CDR3 is TGTGCCAGCAGCTTAGTCGCGGCGCCCGATGAGCAGTTCTTC. The chain recombines TRBV11-2 with TRBJ2-1; D uncertain. V was clipped by 1 base and J by 8 bases, with 12 bases between them. In germline, CDR1 is SGHAT, CDR2 FQNNGV. The CDR3 is made up of 14 amino acids.

The count of this clone is one. The chain has TRBV19 and TRBJ2-7, with TRBD1 as a possible D gene (6 bases). Germline CDR1 and CDR2: LNHDA and SQIVND (reference sequence). V was pared by 4 bases and J by 4 bases, with 11 bases between. The CDR3 consists of 13 residues. The CDR3 DNA reads TGTGCCAGTAGTACTTCGACAGGATACGAGCAGTACTTC. It translates to CASSTSTGYEQYF.

The genes are TRBV28 and TRBJ2-7; D remains ambiguous. The CDR3 extends over 14 amino acids. Germline CDR1 and CDR2: MDHEN and SYDVKM. Trimming pared 5 bases from V and 2 bases from J, leaving 13 bases between. CDR3 amino acids: CASSNPGSTYEQYF. In nucleotides, the CDR3 is TGTGCCAGCAGTAACCCGGGTTCCACCTACGAGCAGTACTTC.

The V and J genes are TRBV9 and TRBJ2-5; TRBD1 might be the D (5 bases). The V end was cut by 3 bases, the J end by 3 bases, with 9 bases between. The CDR3 covers 13 residues. Germline V gene data show CDR1 as SGDLS and CDR2 as YYNGEE. The CDR3: CASSGGGKETQYF. The CDR3 DNA follows: TGTGCCAGCAGCGGGGGCGGTAAAGAGACCCAGTACTTC.

The chain joins TRBV27 to TRBJ2-3, with 12 bases fitting TRBD2. J was trimmed by 6 bases and V by 8 bases; bases with no gene match: 9. Germline CDR1 reads MNHEY; CDR2 reads SMNVEV (reference sequence). The CDR3 loop spans 15 amino acids. The CDR3 reads CASSGLAGGQDTQYF. In DNA form, the CDR3 reads TGTGCCAGCTCGGGACTAGCGGGCGGACAGGATACGCAGTATTTT.

The chain recombines TRBV13 with TRBJ2-7, with 9 bases aligning to TRBD1. The V segment lost 5 bases and the J segment 8 bases; nucleotides outside the gene matches: 4. Germline values: CDR1 PRHDT, CDR2 FYEKMQ (reference sequence). The CDR3 spans 12 residues. CDR3 bases: TGTGCCAGCAGCCTTGGACAGGGGAAGCAGTACTTC. This translates into CASSLGQGKQYF.

V is TRBV7-2 and J is TRBJ2-2, with 8 bases fitting TRBD1. V dropped 5 bases and J dropped 7; count of bases not matched to a gene: 12. The CDR3 runs to 16 residues. Germline-derived CDR1 and CDR2 are SGHTA and FQGNSA. The CDR3 coding sequence is TGTGCCAGCAGCCCTATCCGGGACAGGAGGGTCGGGGAGCTGTTTTTT. This gives the protein CASSPIRDRRVGELFF.

The chain is built from TRBV5-6 and TRBJ1-2; 9 positions agree with TRBD1. Germline-derived CDR1 and CDR2 are SGHDT and YYEEEE. CDR3 length: 14 residues. J was trimmed by 8 bases and V by 0 bases; bases with no gene match: 5. The CDR3 reads CASSLVGTGSGYTF. As DNA, the CDR3 is TGTGCCAGCAGCTTGGTAGGGACAGGGTCGGGCTACACCTTC.

V usage is TRBV7-9 and J usage is TRBJ2-3, with a possible D match to TRBD1 (5 bases). The CDR3 covers 13 residues. V lost 4 bases, J lost 11 bases, and 16 bases lay in between. Per the germline V gene, CDR1 is SEHNR and CDR2 is FQNEAQ (reference sequence). This chain's CDR3 is CASSSEGVKGQYF. The DNA of the CDR3 is TGTGCCAGCAGCTCCGAAGGGGTGAAGGGGCAGTATTTT. The full variable domain, in which reference TRBV7-9 and TRBJ2-3 provide the parts outside the CDR3, is DTGVSQNPRHKITKRGQNVTFRCDPISEHNRLYWYRQTLGQGPEFLTYFQNEAQLEKSRLLSDRFSAERPKGSFSTLEIQRTEQGDSAMYLCASSSEGVKGQYFGPGTRLTVL.

The chain combines TRBV4-1 with TRBJ2-3, with D possibly TRBD2 on 6 matching bases. The length of the CDR3 is 18 residues. Germline V gene sequence: CDR1 MGHRA, CDR2 YSYEKL. The ends were cut back, 1 base at V and 0 bases at J, with 17 bases in the middle. CDR3 in amino acids: CASSQARFGLSSTDTQYF. The CDR3 bases are TGCGCCAGCAGCCAAGCCCGCTTTGGACTAAGCAGCACAGATACGCAGTATTTT.

This chain links TRBV28 with TRBJ2-1, with D possibly being TRBD2 (6 bases). Deletions cut 5 bases from V and 8 bases from J, with 19 bases between. CDR3 size: 15 residues. Germline V gene data show CDR1 as MDHEN and CDR2 as SYDVKM. CDR3 in amino acids: CASSPLAEWLDEQFF. The CDR3 DNA reads as TGTGCCAGCAGTCCCTTAGCGGAATGGTTAGATGAGCAGTTCTTC.

The chain combines TRBV2 with TRBJ1-6; D is possibly TRBD1 (6 bases). The CDR3 has 16 amino acids. Trimming pared 5 bases from V and 2 bases from J, leaving 13 bases between. Germline assignment: CDR1 SNHLY and CDR2 FYNNEI. CDR3 nucleotide sequence: TGTGCCAGCAGTCTCCCAGGGGTCCCCTATAATTCACCCCTCCACTTT. Translated: CASSLPGVPYNSPLHF.

The chain is built from TRBV4-1 and TRBJ1-2; 7 bases align to TRBD1. The germline V gene has CDR1 MGHRA and CDR2 YSYEKL. Trimming at V came to 0 bases and at J to 2 bases, leaving 6 bases not matched to a gene. The CDR3 is made up of 16 amino acids. The CDR3 DNA sequence: TGCGCCAGCAGCCAAGATTTAGGGGGCCCAAACTATGGCTACACCTTC. It translates to CASSQDLGGPNYGYTF.

This clone has a handful of counts. V is TRBV30 and J is TRBJ1-2; tentative D call: TRBD1 (5 bases). Trimming took 2 bases from V and 4 from J, leaving 11 bases between them. CDR3 size: 13 residues. The germline V gene encodes CDR1 GTSNPN and CDR2 SVGIG (reference sequence). The CDR3 loop is CAWSPTGAYGYTF. The DNA for the CDR3 is TGTGCCTGGAGTCCAACAGGAGCCTATGGCTACACCTTC.

V gene TRBV11-2 combines with J gene TRBJ2-3; TRBD1 agrees at 7 bases. The CDR3 covers 14 residues. Germline V gene lookup returns CDR1 SGHAT and CDR2 FQNNGV. Unmatched junction bases numbered 8, after V lost 5 bases and J lost 6 bases. The CDR3 loop reads CASSQDRNDDTQYF. CDR3 nucleotide sequence: TGTGCCAGCAGCCAGGACAGGAACGACGATACGCAGTATTTT.

This clone was picked up one time. The chain carries TRBV25-1 and TRBJ1-4, with a weak D call TRBD1 (5 bases). The CDR3 is 14 residues long. Germline lookup yields CDR1 MGHDK and CDR2 SYGVNS. The ends were cut back, 8 bases at V and 2 bases at J, with 12 bases in the middle. In nucleotides, the CDR3 is TGTGCCAGCCGGGCGCGGGGGACTAATGAAAAACTGTTTTTT. Amino acid sequence: CASRARGTNEKLFF.

The chain joins TRBV10-2 to TRBJ2-7; D possibly corresponds to TRBD1 (7 bases). The germline V gene encodes CDR1 WSHSY and CDR2 SAAADI. Trimming shortened V by 7 bases and J by 3 bases, and 25 bases separated the two germline ends. This CDR3 spans 17 amino acids. This CDR3 reads CASKGGLEDYRGYEQYF. The CDR3, as DNA: TGCGCCAGCAAAGGGGGCTTGGAGGACTACAGAGGCTACGAGCAGTACTTC.

The genes are TRBV2 and TRBJ2-1; the match to TRBD2 covers 7 bases. After removal of 6 bases from V and 6 bases from J, the junction contained 11 bases not matched to a gene. This CDR3 region has 15 residues. Germline lookup yields CDR1 SNHLY and CDR2 FYNNEI. CDR3 sequence (DNA): TGTGCCAGCAGCGAACTCGGGGGGATTCCCAATGAGCAGTTCTTC. Protein sequence: CASSELGGIPNEQFF.

Only one count was recorded for this clone. The junction differs from germline at one of its ends, possibly a read error. The identical CDR3 is also encoded by other nucleotide sequences in the sample. The CDR3 nucleotides are TGTGCCAGCTCTCCCATCGACAGGGGAAGTGAAGCTTTCTTC. It translates to CASSPIDRGSEAFF. This chain connects TRBV18 to TRBJ1-1; TRBD1 agrees at 8 bases. CDR1 KGHSH and CDR2 LQKENI come from the germline V gene. The CDR3 contains 14 residues.

V is TRBV7-2 and J is TRBJ2-7, with TRBD2 matching over 8 bases. CDR3 length equals 17 residues. After removal of 5 bases from V and 1 base from J, the junction contained 13 bases not matched to a gene. Germline V lookup: CDR1 SGHTA, CDR2 FQGNSA. CDR3 loop: CASSPSRASGHSYEQYF. The DNA of the CDR3 is TGTGCCAGCAGCCCAAGTAGGGCTAGCGGGCATTCCTACGAGCAGTACTTC.

This rearrangement joins TRBV13 to TRBJ1-2; 10 bases are a match to TRBD1. The germline V gene encodes CDR1 PRHDT and CDR2 FYEKMQ (reference sequence). Trimming cost V 5 bases and J 5 bases; bases outside gene matches: 2. This CDR3 spans 13 amino acids. The CDR3 spells CASSEDRGYGYTF. CDR3 nucleotide sequence: TGTGCCAGCAGCGAGGACAGGGGGTATGGCTACACCTTC.